These T cell receptor beta chains were read from a single sample in a study of cytomegalovirus exposure and HLA in healthy donors. Repertoires were generated with immunoSEQ multiplex PCR, while TCRdb's copy carries only in-frame clones and drops some. Of 160,000 or so clones detected, about 78% appear once; the ten largest clones hold under 2.5%. Input material: PBMCs. The source of these receptors is a man aged 55 to 70 in good health and CMV-seronegative. Each CDR3 is given without its conserved first and last residue. D genes are given only for firm matches. Size tells how often a clone was seen (once, few, many) or the class of an expanded clone, and some rows leave it out.

d_call	v_call	j_call	clone_size	cdr3_aa
-	TRBV28	TRBJ2-1	-	ASSSRGAGINNEQF
-	TRBV6-1	TRBJ1-4	-	ASNDLGRGNEKLF
-	TRBV6-5	TRBJ2-7	-	ASSYSRGTPSYEQY
TRBD2	TRBV10-2	TRBJ2-7	once	ASRRTSGDSEQY
TRBD2	TRBV7-2	TRBJ2-7	-	ASSVQAGGPTQLSYEQY
-	TRBV7-7	TRBJ2-1	-	ASSSILRPGLGCSYNEQF
-	TRBV6-1	TRBJ1-2	-	ASSERGPGAGGYP
-	TRBV11-2	TRBJ2-6	-	ASSPATATLSGANVLT
-	TRBV4-1	TRBJ2-1	-	ASSQLSRRIHEQF
-	TRBV19	TRBJ1-5	-	ASSTAPPELWAQH
-	TRBV27	TRBJ2-7	-	ASSLLRGSYEQY
TRBD2	TRBV2	TRBJ2-3	-	ASSEASPPLAGQKSTDTQY
-	TRBV7-2	TRBJ2-7	-	ASSFSGTVPYEQY
-	TRBV5-1	TRBJ1-1	-	ASRQVRATEAF
TRBD1	TRBV5-6	TRBJ2-7	-	ASSLGTGALVQY
TRBD1	TRBV28	TRBJ2-7	-	ASQQGVGYEQY
TRBD2	TRBV5-1	TRBJ2-5	-	ASSLGLAGVDEQY
TRBD2	TRBV2	TRBJ2-1	few	ASSDGGGAYNEQF
-	TRBV5-4	TRBJ2-7	-	ASSLPGPHEQY
TRBD1	TRBV6-1	TRBJ1-5	-	ASSGQGGREPQH
TRBD2	TRBV4-3	TRBJ2-1	few	ASSQDLAGNEQF
TRBD1	TRBV2	TRBJ1-2	-	ASSWDRVVDGYT
TRBD1	TRBV7-2	TRBJ2-3	-	ASSAQSGGSDTQY
-	TRBV7-9	TRBJ2-1	-	ASSLDGGYNEQF
TRBD2	TRBV2	TRBJ2-5	-	ASEGPPGGETQY
TRBD2	TRBV4-3	TRBJ2-3	-	ASSLGPLAGQTDTQY
-	TRBV7-6	TRBJ1-3	-	ASSLTGPSGNTIY
-	TRBV12-5	TRBJ1-3	-	ASGLRSQGGTIY
-	TRBV2	TRBJ1-5	few	ASRRTGSTGQPQH
-	TRBV19	TRBJ1-2	-	ASSANGQPALLVNGYT
-	TRBV5-4	TRBJ2-2	-	ASSYTGSTGELF
TRBD2	TRBV7-9	TRBJ2-1	-	ASSSPRGLVGNEQF
-	TRBV7-2	TRBJ2-1	-	ASSLARDRREF
-	TRBV7-9	TRBJ1-5	once	ASSLAYGEGGQPQN